The 5 T cell receptor beta chains below all came from one sample that was sequenced in a study of T cells expressing NK-cell markers. Using the 5' RACE reads, TCRdb records one entry per CDR3 protein without DNA. The sample has hundreds of thousands of distinct CDR3 sequences. The specimen sequenced was blood T cells: a sorted CD56 or NKG2C T cell subset, CD4+ or CD8+ T cells, or bulk PBMC T cells (not recorded which). The receptors were sampled from a man aged 18 to 30 in good health.

The chain links TRBV12-3 or TRBV12-4 to TRBJ2-3; TCRdb proposes TRBD2, but this gene call is untestable without DNA. CDR3 size: 16 residues. CDR3 loop: CASSRPTSGSTDTQYF.

This chain uses TRBV5-4 with TRBJ2-1; TCRdb indicates TRBD2, and absent DNA this call remains unverified. The CDR3 has 16 amino acids. Germline V lookup: CDR1 SGHNT, CDR2 YYREEE (reference sequence). The CDR3 loop is CASSGRGLADPNEQFF. The full variable domain, in which reference TRBV5-4 and TRBJ2-1 provide the parts outside the CDR3, is ETGVTQSPTHLIKTRGQQVTLRCSSQSGHNTVSWYQQALGQGPQFIFQYYREEENGRGNFPPRFSGLQFPNYSSELNVNALELDDSALYLCASSGRGLADPNEQFFGPGTRLTVL.

The chain recombines TRBV9 with TRBJ1-3. CDR1 is SGDLS, CDR2 YYNGEE, per germline. The CDR3 contains 14 residues. The CDR3 here is CASSVVGSGNTIYF.

The chain is built from TRBV4-3 and TRBJ2-1; TCRdb returns TRBD2, unconfirmable since there is no DNA. This CDR3 has 17 residues. Per the germline V gene, CDR1 is LGHNA and CDR2 is YSLEER. CDR3 protein: CASSQAAGLAVYNEQFF.

The genes are TRBV24-1 and TRBJ2-1; TCRdb's assignment of TRBD2 cannot be checked, as there is no DNA. In germline, CDR1 is KGHDR, CDR2 SFDVKD. The CDR3 spans 15 residues. The CDR3 sequence is CATRAAGENYNEQFF.